The 14 T cell receptor beta chains presented below share a single source sample, sequenced in a study of spatial heterogeneity in lung cancer. Points from the study as a whole: Tracking of tumor mutation counts was seen in expanded intratumoral alpha and beta TCR counts.

Time point denoted: sample taken at primary tumor resection. Via MiXCR, TCRdb re-called the 5' RACE reads, giving one row per CDR3 protein. The data contain about 16,000 distinct CDR3 sequences, approximately 7% of them singletons. No antigen has been identified for these receptors. The specimen comprised lung tumor tissue, sampled at surgery. These TCRs come from a female donor with early-stage non-small cell lung cancer.

Comments on this clonotype: With a much larger clone just one base away, this may be a read error. This beta chain represents an off-target read in a library built for alpha chains; its size is of limited meaning. The genes are TRBV7-2 and TRBJ2-5, with 11 bases identical to TRBD2. Germline loops: CDR1 SGHTA, CDR2 FQGNSA. The CDR3 runs 15 residues. V shed 7 bases and J 5 bases; nucleotides not matched to a gene: 9. In nucleotides, the CDR3 is TGTGCCAGCACATATAGCGGGGGGGCTGGGGAGACCCAGTACTTC. Protein: CASTYSGGAGETQYF.

This clonotype was seen repeatedly, ten times or more. This beta chain was picked up by a library intended for alpha chains and is off target, so its count carries little meaning. The rearrangement joins TRBV6-6 to TRBJ2-5, with TRBD1 matching 10 bases. CDR1 and CDR2 (germline): MNHNY, SVGAGI (reference sequence). CDR3 length equals 15 residues. J lost 5 bases, V lost 2 bases, and 5 bases had no gene match. Written as DNA, the CDR3 is TGTGCCAGCAGTTACGGGGGGACAGGGGATGAGACCCAGTACTTC. Translating gives CASSYGGTGDETQYF.

In its sample, this clonotype ranks as medium-sized (0.01 to 0.1%). For a library built for alpha chains, this beta chain is a stray read; little rests on its size. The chain has TRBV4-2 and TRBJ1-1, with D maybe TRBD1 (6 bases). The V gene's germline CDR1 is LGHNA and CDR2 YNFKEQ. The length of the CDR3 is 17 residues. Trimming removed 0 bases at V and 4 bases at J, with 18 bases between. CDR3 protein: CASSQDSWGGLGTEAFF. The CDR3 DNA reads as TGTGCCAGCAGCCAAGATAGTTGGGGGGGGCTAGGCACTGAAGCTTTCTTT.

The sample holds many counts of this clonotype. This beta chain is a stray read from a library made for alpha chains; its abundance is not meaningful. The genes are TRBV25-1 and TRBJ1-2, with 11 bases fitting TRBD1. This CDR3 is 16 amino acids long. Trimming took 6 bases from V and 8 from J; bases not matched to a gene: 14. In germline, CDR1 is MGHDK, CDR2 SYGVNS. The CDR3 DNA reads as TGTGCCAGCAGCGGTGGACTGGACAGGGGGCATCGGGGCTACACCTTC. Amino acid sequence: CASSGGLDRGHRGYTF.

This clonotype was counted at least ten times. Being off target in a library aimed at alpha chains, this beta chain has a size of little meaning. V usage is TRBV20-1 and J usage is TRBJ2-3; either TRBD1 or TRBD2 may supply D (5 bases each). This CDR3 has 13 amino acids. V was pared by 6 bases and J by 6 bases, with 16 bases between. Germline V gene data show CDR1 as DFQATT and CDR2 as SNEGSKA (reference sequence). The CDR3 is CSALLGTTDTQYF. The CDR3 nucleotides are TGCAGTGCCTTATTGGGGACCACGGATACGCAGTATTTT.

This clonotype was detected ten times or more. Being off target in a library aimed at alpha chains, this beta chain has a size of little meaning. The V call is TRBV7-3, the J call TRBJ2-2; 10 bases are a match to TRBD1. The CDR3 has 15 amino acids. Per the germline V gene, CDR1 is SGHTA and CDR2 is FQGTGA. The ends lost 5 bases at V and 5 bases at J; junction bases unmatched: 5. DNA of the CDR3: TGTGCCAGCAGCCGGGACAGGGGCGGGACCGGGGAGCTGTTTTTT. Translating it yields CASSRDRGGTGELFF.

This clonotype was recorded at least ten times. Being off target in a library aimed at alpha chains, this beta chain has a size of little meaning. The V and J genes are TRBV20-1 and TRBJ2-3; 11 bases match TRBD2. Trimming cost V 5 bases and J 4 bases; bases outside gene matches: 5. The CDR3 length is 14 residues. The germline CDR1 and CDR2 sequences are DFQATT and SNEGSKA (reference sequence). This CDR3 is CSALAGGFSDTQYF. CDR3 sequence (DNA): TGCAGTGCTCTAGCGGGGGGTTTCTCAGATACGCAGTATTTT.

This clonotype has ten or more counts. A library prepared for alpha chains yielded this beta chain as an off-target read; its size is of little meaning. The CDR3 DNA reads as TGTGCCAGCAGCACCGCAGGGTTCCACGAGCAGTACTTC. This translates into CASSTAGFHEQYF. The rearrangement joins TRBV5-4 to TRBJ2-7, with a weak D call TRBD1 (5 bases). The germline V and J ends were trimmed by 4 bases and 5 bases, with 13 bases remaining between them. Germline V gives CDR1 SGHNT, CDR2 YYREEE (reference sequence). This CDR3 region has 13 residues. The complete variable domain, with remaining parts taken from reference TRBV5-4 and TRBJ2-7, reads ETGVTQSPTHLIKTRGQQVTLRCSSQSGHNTVSWYQQALGQGPQFIFQYYREEENGRGNFPPRFSGLQFPNYSSELNVNALELDDSALYLCASSTAGFHEQYFGPGTRLTVT.

This clonotype was found a few times. As an off-target read in a library built for alpha chains, this beta chain has a frequency of little significance. V gene TRBV6-2 or TRBV6-3 combines with J gene TRBJ1-5; D possibly corresponds to TRBD1 (6 bases). CDR1 and CDR2 from the germline V gene are MNHEY and SVGEGT. Deletions cut 4 bases from V and 4 bases from J, with 14 bases between. This CDR3 has 15 residues. In DNA form, the CDR3 reads TGTGCCAGCAGTTCAACGAACAGGGTGAATCAGCCCCAGCATTTT. It encodes CASSSTNRVNQPQHF.

The sample holds many counts of this clonotype. Because the library targeted alpha chains, this beta chain is an off-target read whose size means little. The V and J genes are TRBV2 and TRBJ1-5, with D possibly matching TRBD1 (5 bases). The CDR3 extends over 16 amino acids. V was cut by 1 base and J by 7 bases, with 17 bases left in between. Germline assignment: CDR1 SNHLY and CDR2 FYNNEI. The CDR3: CASSEGTYHSGQPQHF. Written as DNA, the CDR3 is TGTGCCAGCAGTGAAGGGACATATCACTCGGGGCAGCCCCAGCATTTT.

As regards this clonotype: This beta chain is a stray sequence in a library constructed for alpha chains; its clone size is not meaningful. This chain joins TRBV4-3 and TRBJ1-2; TRBD1 matches at 7 bases. The germline V gene has CDR1 LGHNA and CDR2 YSLEER. The CDR3 has 15 residues. V shed 4 bases, J shed 7 bases, and the junction held 12 bases outside the gene matches. CDR3 loop: CASSPTGEGTGGYTF. The CDR3 DNA sequence: TGCGCCAGCAGCCCCACAGGGGAGGGCACTGGTGGCTACACCTTC.

This clonotype was detected ten times or more. This beta chain is off target for a library built for alpha chains, so its abundance means little. The CDR3, as DNA: TGCAGTGCTAACCCCCGGACAGTCACCTACGAGCAGTACTTC. It encodes CSANPRTVTYEQYF. J is TRBJ2-7 and V is TRBV20-1, with D possibly being TRBD1 (6 bases). V dropped 4 bases and J dropped 2 bases, with 15 bases sitting between them. The V gene's germline CDR1 is DFQATT and CDR2 SNEGSKA (reference sequence). This CDR3 is 14 amino acids long.

Note on this clonotype: The library was prepared for alpha chains; this beta chain is a stray read, so its frequency means little. V is TRBV18 and J is TRBJ2-5, with D tentatively TRBD1 (6 bases). The CDR3 length is 13 residues. Trimming shortened V by 3 bases and J by 3 bases, and 8 bases separated the two germline ends. The germline gives CDR1 KGHSH, CDR2 LQKENI. The CDR3 protein is CASSPRQEETQYF. In nucleotides, the CDR3 is TGTGCCAGCTCACCTCGACAGGAAGAGACCCAGTACTTC.

This clonotype showed up just a few times. This beta chain is an off-target read within a library intended for alpha chains, so its frequency means little. The chain couples TRBV29-1 to TRBJ2-5; perhaps TRBD2 as D (5 bases). The germline gives CDR1 SQVTM, CDR2 ANQGSEA. This CDR3 has 12 amino acids. The V end was cut by 8 bases, the J end by 2 bases, with 12 bases between. The CDR3 sequence: CSSRSGQETQYF. Here the CDR3 DNA reads TGCAGCTCCCGATCGGGGCAAGAGACCCAGTACTTC.